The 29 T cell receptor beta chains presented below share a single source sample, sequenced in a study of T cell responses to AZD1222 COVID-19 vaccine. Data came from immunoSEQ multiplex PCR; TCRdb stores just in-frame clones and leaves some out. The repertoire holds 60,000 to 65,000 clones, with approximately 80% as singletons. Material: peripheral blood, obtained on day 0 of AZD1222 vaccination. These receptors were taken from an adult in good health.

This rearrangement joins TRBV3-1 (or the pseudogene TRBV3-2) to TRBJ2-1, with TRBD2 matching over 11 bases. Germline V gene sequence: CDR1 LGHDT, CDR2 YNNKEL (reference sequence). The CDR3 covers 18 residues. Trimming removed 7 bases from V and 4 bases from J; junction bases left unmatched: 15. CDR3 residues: CASTSSQPGLAAYNEQFF. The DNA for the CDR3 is TGTGCCAGCACCTCAAGTCAGCCGGGACTAGCGGCTTACAATGAGCAGTTCTTC.

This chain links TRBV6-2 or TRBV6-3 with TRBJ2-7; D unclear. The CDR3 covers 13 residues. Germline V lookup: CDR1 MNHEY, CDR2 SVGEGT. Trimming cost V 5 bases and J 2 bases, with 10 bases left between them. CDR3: CASSPDVTYEQYF. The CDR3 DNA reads TGTGCCAGCAGTCCAGACGTTACCTACGAGCAGTACTTC.

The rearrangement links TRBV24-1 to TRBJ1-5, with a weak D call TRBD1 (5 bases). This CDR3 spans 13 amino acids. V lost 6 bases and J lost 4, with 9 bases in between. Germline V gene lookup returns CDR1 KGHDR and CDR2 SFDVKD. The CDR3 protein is CATSFGGNQPQHF. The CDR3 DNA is TGTGCCACCAGTTTCGGGGGTAATCAGCCCCAGCATTTT.

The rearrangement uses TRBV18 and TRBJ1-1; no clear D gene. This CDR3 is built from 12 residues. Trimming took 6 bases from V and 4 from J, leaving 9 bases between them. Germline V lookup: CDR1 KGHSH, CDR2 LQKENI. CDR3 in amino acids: CASSLLGTEAFF. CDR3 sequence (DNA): TGTGCCAGCTCCCTTTTGGGCACTGAAGCTTTCTTT.

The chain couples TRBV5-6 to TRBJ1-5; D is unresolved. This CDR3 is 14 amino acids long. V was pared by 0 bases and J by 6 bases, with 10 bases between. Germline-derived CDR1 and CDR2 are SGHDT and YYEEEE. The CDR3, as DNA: TGTGCCAGCAGCTTGGAAAGGGCGAGTCAGCCCCAGCATTTT. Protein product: CASSLERASQPQHF.

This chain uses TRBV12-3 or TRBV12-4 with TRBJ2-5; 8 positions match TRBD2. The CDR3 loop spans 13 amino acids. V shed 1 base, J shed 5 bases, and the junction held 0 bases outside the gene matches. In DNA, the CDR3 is TGTGCCAGCAGTTTAGGACTAGCGGAGACCCAGTACTTC. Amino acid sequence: CASSLGLAETQYF.

The CDR3 loop reads CASSSGQGILTYEQYF. The CDR3 DNA reads as TGTGCCAGCAGCTCTGGACAGGGGATCCTTACCTACGAGCAGTACTTC. The genes are TRBV6-6 and TRBJ2-7, with 9 bases lining up with TRBD1. The germline CDR1 and CDR2 sequences are MNHNY and SVGAGI (reference sequence). This CDR3 is built from 16 residues. V gave up 6 bases and J gave up 2 bases; unmatched junction bases: 11.

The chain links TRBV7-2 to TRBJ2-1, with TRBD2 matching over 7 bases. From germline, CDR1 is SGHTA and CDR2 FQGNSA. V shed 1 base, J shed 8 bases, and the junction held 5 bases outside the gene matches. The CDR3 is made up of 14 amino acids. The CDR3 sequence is CASSLVGGLDEQFF. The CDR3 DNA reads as TGTGCCAGCAGCTTAGTGGGGGGGTTGGATGAGCAGTTCTTC.

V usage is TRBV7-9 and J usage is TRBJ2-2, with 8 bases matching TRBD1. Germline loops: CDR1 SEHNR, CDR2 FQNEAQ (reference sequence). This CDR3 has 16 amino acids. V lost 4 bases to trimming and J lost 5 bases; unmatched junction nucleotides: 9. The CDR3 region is CASSSADRVMTGELFF. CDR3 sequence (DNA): TGTGCCAGCAGCTCTGCGGACAGGGTTATGACCGGGGAGCTGTTTTTT.

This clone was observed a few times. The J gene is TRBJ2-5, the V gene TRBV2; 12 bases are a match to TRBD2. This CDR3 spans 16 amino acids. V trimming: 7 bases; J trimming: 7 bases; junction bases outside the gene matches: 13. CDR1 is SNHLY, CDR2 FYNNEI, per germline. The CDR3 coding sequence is TGTGCCAGCACTCCGACTAGCGGGGGTACTCAACCGACCCAGTACTTC. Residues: CASTPTSGGTQPTQYF.

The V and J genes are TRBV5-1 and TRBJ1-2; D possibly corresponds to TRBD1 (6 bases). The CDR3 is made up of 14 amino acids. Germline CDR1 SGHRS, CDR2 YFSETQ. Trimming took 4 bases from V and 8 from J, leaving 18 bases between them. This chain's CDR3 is CASSPGVPGEGYTF. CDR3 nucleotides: TGCGCCAGCAGCCCAGGGGTCCCTGGAGAAGGCTACACCTTC.

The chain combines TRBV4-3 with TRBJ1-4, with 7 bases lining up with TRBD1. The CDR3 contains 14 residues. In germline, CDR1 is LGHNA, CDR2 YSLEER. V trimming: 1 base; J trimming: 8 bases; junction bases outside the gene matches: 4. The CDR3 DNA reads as TGCGCCAGCAGCCAAGGACAGGGAGGAGAAAAACTGTTTTTT. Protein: CASSQGQGGEKLFF.

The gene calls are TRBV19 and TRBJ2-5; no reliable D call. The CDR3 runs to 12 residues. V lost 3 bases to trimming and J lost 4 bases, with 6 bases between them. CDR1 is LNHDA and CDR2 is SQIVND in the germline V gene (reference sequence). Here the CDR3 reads CASSMRRETQYF. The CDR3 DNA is TGTGCCAGTAGTATGAGGCGAGAGACCCAGTACTTC.

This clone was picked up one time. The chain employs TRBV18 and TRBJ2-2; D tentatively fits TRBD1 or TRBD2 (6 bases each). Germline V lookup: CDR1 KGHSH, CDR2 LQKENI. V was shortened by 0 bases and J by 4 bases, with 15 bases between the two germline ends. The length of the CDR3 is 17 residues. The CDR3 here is CASSPPWGAPGTGELFF. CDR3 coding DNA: TGTGCCAGCTCACCACCGTGGGGGGCTCCGGGCACCGGGGAGCTGTTTTTT. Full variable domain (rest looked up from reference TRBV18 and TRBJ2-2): NAGVMQNPRHLVRRRGQEARLRCSPMKGHSHVYWYRQLPEEGLKFMVYLQKENIIDESGMPKERFSAEFPKEGPSILRIQQVVRGDSAAYFCASSPPWGAPGTGELFFGEGSRLTVL.

CDR3 residues: CASRRGWTNEKLFF. Here the CDR3 DNA reads TGTGCCAGCCGACGGGGATGGACTAATGAAAAACTGTTTTTT. The rearrangement uses TRBV6-5 and TRBJ1-4; no firm D call. This CDR3 spans 14 amino acids. Germline-derived CDR1 and CDR2 are MNHEY and SVGAGI. Trimming removed 8 bases from V and 2 bases from J, with 12 bases in between.

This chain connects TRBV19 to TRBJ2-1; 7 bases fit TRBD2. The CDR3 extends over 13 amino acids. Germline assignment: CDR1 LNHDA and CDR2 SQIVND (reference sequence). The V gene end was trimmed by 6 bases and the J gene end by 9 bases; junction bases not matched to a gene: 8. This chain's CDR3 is CASRGGGMVEQFF. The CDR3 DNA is TGTGCCAGTAGAGGCGGGGGTATGGTTGAGCAGTTCTTC.

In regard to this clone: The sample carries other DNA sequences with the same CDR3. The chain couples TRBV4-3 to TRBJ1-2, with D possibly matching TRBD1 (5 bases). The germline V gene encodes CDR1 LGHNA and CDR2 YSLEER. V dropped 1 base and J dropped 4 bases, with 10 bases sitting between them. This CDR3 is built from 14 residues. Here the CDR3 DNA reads TGCGCCAGCAGCCAAGGGGGCAGTTCCTATGGCTACACCTTC. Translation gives CASSQGGSSYGYTF.

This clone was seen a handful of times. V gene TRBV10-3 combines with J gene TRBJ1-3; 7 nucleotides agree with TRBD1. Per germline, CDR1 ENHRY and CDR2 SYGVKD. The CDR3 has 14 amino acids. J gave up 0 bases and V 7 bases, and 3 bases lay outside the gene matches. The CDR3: CAIKGTVSGNTIYF. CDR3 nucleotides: TGTGCCATCAAGGGGACAGTCTCTGGAAACACCATATATTTT.

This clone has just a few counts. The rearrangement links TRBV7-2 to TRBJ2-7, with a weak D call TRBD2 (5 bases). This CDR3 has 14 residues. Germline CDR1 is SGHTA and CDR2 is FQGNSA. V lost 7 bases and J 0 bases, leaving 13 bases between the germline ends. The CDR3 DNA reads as TGTGCCAGCACCGTGTCGGGGAACTCCTACGAGCAGTACTTC. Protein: CASTVSGNSYEQYF.

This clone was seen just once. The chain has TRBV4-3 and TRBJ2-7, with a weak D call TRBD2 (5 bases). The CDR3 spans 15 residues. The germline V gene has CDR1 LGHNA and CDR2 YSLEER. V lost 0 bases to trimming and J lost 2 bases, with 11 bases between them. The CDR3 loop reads CASSQDRGSTYEQYF. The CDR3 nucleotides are TGCGCCAGCAGCCAAGATCGAGGGAGCACCTACGAGCAGTACTTC.

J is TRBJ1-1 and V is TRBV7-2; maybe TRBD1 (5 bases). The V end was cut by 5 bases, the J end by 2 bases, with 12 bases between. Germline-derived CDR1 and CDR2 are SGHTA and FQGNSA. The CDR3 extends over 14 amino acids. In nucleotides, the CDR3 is TGTGCCAGCAGCCCCCAGACAGTAAACACTGAAGCTTTCTTT. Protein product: CASSPQTVNTEAFF.

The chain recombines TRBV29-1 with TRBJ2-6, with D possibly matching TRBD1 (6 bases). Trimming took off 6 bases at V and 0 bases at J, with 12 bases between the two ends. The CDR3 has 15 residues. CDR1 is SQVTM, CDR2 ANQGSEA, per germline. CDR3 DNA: TGCAGCGTCGTCAGGGGCTCCTCTGGGGCCAACGTCCTGACTTTC. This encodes CSVVRGSSGANVLTF. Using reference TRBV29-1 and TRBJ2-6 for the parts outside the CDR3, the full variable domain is SAVISQKPSRDICQRGTSLTIQCQVDSQVTMMFWYRQQPGQSLTLIATANQGSEATYESGFVIDKFPISRPNLTFSTLTVSNMSPEDSSIYLCSVVRGSSGANVLTFGAGSRLTVL.

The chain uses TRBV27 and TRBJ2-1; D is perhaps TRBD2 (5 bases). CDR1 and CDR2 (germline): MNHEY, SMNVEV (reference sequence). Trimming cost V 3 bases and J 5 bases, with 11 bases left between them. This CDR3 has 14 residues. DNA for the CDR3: TGTGCCAGCAGTTTGGAGGACGAGAACAATGAGCAGTTCTTC. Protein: CASSLEDENNEQFF.

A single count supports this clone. The CDR3 region is CASSQETGGTGYTF. CDR3 in DNA: TGCGCCAGCAGCCAAGAGACAGGGGGTACCGGCTACACCTTC. V and J are TRBV4-3 and TRBJ1-2; 9 positions agree with TRBD1. Unmatched junction bases numbered 4, after V lost 0 bases and J lost 8 bases. This CDR3 has 14 residues. Per the germline V gene, CDR1 is LGHNA and CDR2 is YSLEER.

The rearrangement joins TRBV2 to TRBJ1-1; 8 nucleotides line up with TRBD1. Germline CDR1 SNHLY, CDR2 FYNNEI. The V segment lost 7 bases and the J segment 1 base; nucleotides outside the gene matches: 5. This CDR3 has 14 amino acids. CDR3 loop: CASISGTGNTEAFF. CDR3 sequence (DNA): TGTGCCAGCATTTCCGGGACAGGGAACACTGAAGCTTTCTTT.

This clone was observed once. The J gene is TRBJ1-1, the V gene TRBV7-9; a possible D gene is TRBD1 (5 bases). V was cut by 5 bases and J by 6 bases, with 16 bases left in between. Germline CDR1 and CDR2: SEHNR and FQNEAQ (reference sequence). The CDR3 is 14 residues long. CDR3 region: CASSVQTVGAEAFF. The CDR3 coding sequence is TGTGCCAGCAGCGTACAAACTGTAGGGGCTGAAGCTTTCTTT.

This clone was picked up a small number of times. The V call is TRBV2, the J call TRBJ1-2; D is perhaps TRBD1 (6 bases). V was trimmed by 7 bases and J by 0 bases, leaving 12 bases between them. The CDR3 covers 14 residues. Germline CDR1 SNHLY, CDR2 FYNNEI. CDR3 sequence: CASKLGHTNYGYTF. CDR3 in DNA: TGTGCCAGCAAGTTGGGACACACTAACTATGGCTACACCTTC.

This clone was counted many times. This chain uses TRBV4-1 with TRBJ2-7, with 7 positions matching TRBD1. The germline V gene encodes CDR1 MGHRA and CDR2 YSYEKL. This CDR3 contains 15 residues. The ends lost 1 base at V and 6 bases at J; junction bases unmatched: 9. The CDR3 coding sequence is TGCGCCAGCAGCCAAGTTCCGGGACAGATGGGCGAGCAGTACTTC. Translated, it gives CASSQVPGQMGEQYF.

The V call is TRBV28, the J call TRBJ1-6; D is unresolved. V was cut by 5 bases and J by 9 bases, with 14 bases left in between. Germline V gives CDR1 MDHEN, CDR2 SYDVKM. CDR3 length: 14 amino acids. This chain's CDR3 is CASSLPNLGSPLHF. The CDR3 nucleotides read TGTGCCAGCAGTCTCCCCAACTTGGGTTCACCCCTCCACTTT.